The clone carrying this T cell receptor (beta chain) was detected only a few times. Its antigen remains unknown. 13 Jbeta primers and 60 Vbeta primers were used for the PCR. TCRdb's table, derived via immunoSEQ multiplex PCR, lists solely in-frame clones and lacks some. The table has about 130,000 clones, more than 80% seen once. The length of the CDR3 is 16 residues. The V gene lost 8 bases and the J gene lost 0 bases, with 19 bases spanning the gap. Germline V CDR1 and CDR2: MDHEN, SYDVKM. The data derive from a study of cytomegalovirus exposure and HLA in healthy donors. Study observations and caveats: There were some public TCRs occurring in many donors, but most TCR sequences were rare. Later analysis suggested links between common viral pathogens and several top significant clusters. Analyses of presence and absence presupposed an approximately uniform sequencing depth across donors. A later analysis showed TCR association rates differing by HLA locus, peaking at DRB1 and lowest at HLA-C.

This clonotype was obtained from a man under 40 in good health and CMV-seronegative. The sample comprised PBMCs. This chain connects TRBV28 to TRBJ1-1, with D perhaps TRBD1 (5 bases). DNA of the CDR3: TGTGCCAGCTCTCTGTCTGAGGGGAGGATGAACACTGAAGCTTTCTTT. Residues: CASSLSEGRMNTEAFF.